The 8 T cell receptor beta chains listed next were all sequenced from one sample in a study of chemoradiotherapy in HPV16-positive cancers. TCRdb's copy holds only in-frame clones and misses some; the assay was immunoSEQ multiplex PCR. There are over 10,000 clones in the sample; 70% to 85% occur only once, and roughly 5.5% lies in the top ten. The sample here was blood, taken from a patient who underwent chemoradiotherapy. The origin of the receptors is a human donor with HPV-associated anogenital cancer.

The rearrangement uses TRBV9 and TRBJ1-1, with D possibly matching TRBD1 (5 bases). The CDR3 spans 14 residues. V was shortened by 3 bases and J by 6 bases, with 15 bases between the two germline ends. Germline lookup yields CDR1 SGDLS and CDR2 YYNGEE. CDR3 in amino acids: CASSARDLNSEAFF. The CDR3 nucleotides are TGTGCCAGCAGCGCGAGGGACCTTAACTCTGAAGCTTTCTTT.

A few counts support this clone. The chain uses TRBV19 and TRBJ1-1; 9 bases map to TRBD1. The J segment lost 3 bases and the V segment lost 4 bases, leaving 6 bases of the junction unmatched. This CDR3 spans 15 amino acids. Per germline, CDR1 LNHDA and CDR2 SQIVND (reference sequence). DNA of the CDR3: TGTGCCAGTAGTACCGGGACAGGGTGGGACACTGAAGCTTTCTTT. Residues: CASSTGTGWDTEAFF.

This clone was counted between two and nine times. This chain joins TRBV5-6 and TRBJ2-7; 7 bases fit TRBD2. CDR1 is SGHDT and CDR2 is YYEEEE in the germline V gene. The J segment lost 3 bases and the V segment lost 0 bases, leaving 0 bases of the junction unmatched. CDR3 length: 13 amino acids. The CDR3 DNA sequence: TGTGCCAGCAGCTTGGCTAGCGGCTACGAGCAGTACGTC. Its protein product is CASSLASGYEQYV.

This chain connects TRBV2 to TRBJ1-5; 9 bases fit TRBD1. The CDR3 covers 20 residues. The V and J ends lost 2 bases and 2 bases, in that order; junction bases with no gene match: 16. CDR1 SNHLY and CDR2 FYNNEI come from the germline V gene. The CDR3 DNA sequence: TGTGCCAGCAGTGAATTACCGAACAGGGGGCCAGGGGGTGGCAATCAGCCCCAGCATTTT. It encodes CASSELPNRGPGGGNQPQHF.

This sequence joins TRBV20-1 and TRBJ2-3; the D is unclear. The CDR3 sequence is 11 residues long. Per the germline V gene, CDR1 is DFQATT and CDR2 is SNEGSKA (reference sequence). Trimming cost V 6 bases and J 2 bases, with 6 bases left between them. The CDR3 spells CSAQNTDTQYF. In nucleotides, the CDR3 is TGCAGTGCCCAGAACACAGATACGCAGTATTTT.

This rearrangement joins TRBV13 to TRBJ2-6; D unresolved. Germline-derived CDR1 and CDR2 are PRHDT and FYEKMQ (reference sequence). Trimming stripped 4 bases from V and 3 bases from J, with 16 bases between. This CDR3 is built from 17 residues. The CDR3: CASSSHRTELGANVLTF. The CDR3 nucleotides read TGTGCCAGCAGCTCGCATAGGACGGAACTTGGGGCCAACGTCCTGACTTTC.

V usage is TRBV27 and J usage is TRBJ1-1; D gene ambiguous. The ends were cut back, 8 bases at V and 3 bases at J, with 13 bases in the middle. CDR1 and CDR2 from the germline V gene are MNHEY and SMNVEV (reference sequence). The CDR3 has 13 amino acids. The CDR3 here is CASSPWRDTEAFF. The CDR3 DNA reads as TGTGCCAGCTCCCCGTGGCGGGACACTGAAGCTTTCTTT.

The J gene is TRBJ2-1, the V gene TRBV9; 12 bases align to TRBD1. Germline trimming cut 0 bases from V and 9 bases from J; bases unmatched to any gene: 10. Germline V gene data show CDR1 as SGDLS and CDR2 as YYNGEE. This CDR3 contains 17 residues. CDR3 residues: CASSVVPSGQGASEQFF. The CDR3 DNA sequence: TGTGCCAGCAGCGTAGTTCCTTCGGGACAGGGGGCGTCTGAGCAGTTCTTC.